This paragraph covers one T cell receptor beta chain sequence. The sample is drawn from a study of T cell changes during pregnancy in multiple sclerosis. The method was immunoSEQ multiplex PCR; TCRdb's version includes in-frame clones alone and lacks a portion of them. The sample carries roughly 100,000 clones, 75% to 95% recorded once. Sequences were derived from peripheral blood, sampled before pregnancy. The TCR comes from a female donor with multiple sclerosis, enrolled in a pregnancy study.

The CDR3 DNA reads TGTGCCAGCGCCGGGACAGGGGGCCAGATGTACTTC. Its translation: CASAGTGGQMYF. V gene TRBV6-6 combines with J gene TRBJ2-5; 12 nucleotides agree with TRBD1. The CDR3 totals 12 residues. CDR1 is MNHNY and CDR2 is SVGAGI in the germline V gene (reference sequence). The ends lost 8 bases at V and 13 bases at J; junction bases unmatched: 8.